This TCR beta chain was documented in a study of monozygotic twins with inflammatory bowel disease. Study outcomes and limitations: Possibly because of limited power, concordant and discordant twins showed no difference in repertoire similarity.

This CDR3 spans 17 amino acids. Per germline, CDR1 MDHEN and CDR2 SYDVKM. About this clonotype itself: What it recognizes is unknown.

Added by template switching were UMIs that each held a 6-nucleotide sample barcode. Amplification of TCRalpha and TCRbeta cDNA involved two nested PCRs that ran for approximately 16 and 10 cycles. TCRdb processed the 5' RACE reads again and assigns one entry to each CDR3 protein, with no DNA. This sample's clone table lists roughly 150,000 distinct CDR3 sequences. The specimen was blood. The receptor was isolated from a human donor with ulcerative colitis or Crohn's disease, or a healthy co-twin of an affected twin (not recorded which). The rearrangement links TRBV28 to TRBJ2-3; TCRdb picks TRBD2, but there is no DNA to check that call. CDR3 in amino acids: CASSSQAPGVSTDTQYF.